The 21 T cell receptor beta chains below come from one sample, sequenced in a study of T cell changes during pregnancy in multiple sclerosis. Assay: immunoSEQ multiplex PCR; the TCRdb copy retains only in-frame clones and omits some. Among about 50,000 clones listed, approximately 92% were seen once. The sample was CD4+ T cells from peripheral blood mononuclear cells, taken after pregnancy. These receptors were obtained from a female donor with multiple sclerosis, enrolled in a pregnancy study.

This clone was seen just once. The chain has TRBV20-1 and TRBJ1-2, with D perhaps TRBD1 (6 bases). This CDR3 spans 9 amino acids. The germline CDR1 and CDR2 sequences are DFQATT and SNEGSKA (reference sequence). CDR3 nucleotides: TGCAGAGAGGGGGAGGGCTACACCTTC. Encoded protein: CREGEGYTF.

The chain carries TRBV19 and TRBJ1-2, with D tentatively TRBD1 (6 bases). Trimming removed 10 bases from V and 4 bases from J, with 13 bases in between. Germline V gene lookup returns CDR1 LNHDA and CDR2 SQIVND (reference sequence). The CDR3 sequence is 12 residues long. Written as DNA, the CDR3 is TGTGCCACACAGGGTCCCGTCTATGGCTACACCTTC. This codes for CATQGPVYGYTF.

This clone was counted a few times. This rearrangement joins TRBV23-1 to TRBJ2-7; 7 positions agree with TRBD1. TRBV23-1 is labeled an ORF, and its function is uncertain. The CDR3 spans 15 residues. After removal of 6 bases from V and 3 bases from J, the junction contained 11 bases not matched to a gene. In DNA, the CDR3 is TGCGCCAGCAGGCTACCCGGGACAGAATACTACGAGCAGTACTTC. Its translation is CASRLPGTEYYEQYF.

The chain links TRBV19 to TRBJ2-7; tentative D call: TRBD2 (5 bases). This CDR3 is built from 13 residues. Germline V gives CDR1 LNHDA, CDR2 SQIVND (reference sequence). Trimming cost V 5 bases and J 2 bases, with 10 bases left between them. CDR3 residues: CASSSPGTYEQYF. The CDR3 coding sequence is TGTGCCAGTAGTTCACCCGGGACCTACGAGCAGTACTTC.

On this clone itself: One end of the junction is discordant with germline, which a read error may explain. V usage is TRBV6-5 and J usage is TRBJ2-7; 7 positions agree with TRBD2. Germline V gene sequence: CDR1 MNHEY, CDR2 SVGAGI. This CDR3 region has 14 residues. The CDR3 protein is CASSYETSSHEQYF. In DNA form, the CDR3 reads TGTGCCAGCAGTTACGAGACTAGCTCCCACGAGCAGTACTTC.

This rearrangement joins TRBV2 to TRBJ2-7; 9 positions match TRBD1. V shed 5 bases, J shed 1 base, and the junction held 12 bases outside the gene matches. Germline-derived CDR1 and CDR2 are SNHLY and FYNNEI. This CDR3 is built from 17 residues. The CDR3 reads CASSRDRVESESYEQYF. The CDR3 region has the DNA TGTGCCAGCAGTCGGGACAGGGTGGAGTCTGAATCCTACGAGCAGTACTTC. The entire variable domain, with the rest obtained from reference TRBV2 and TRBJ2-7, is as follows: EPEVTQTPSHQVTQMGQEVILRCVPISNHLYFYWYRQILGQKVEFLVSFYNNEISEKSEIFDDQFSVERPDGSNFTLKIRSTKLEDSAMYFCASSRDRVESESYEQYFGPGTRLTVT.

The chain combines TRBV29-1 with TRBJ1-5; 7 nucleotides agree with TRBD1. CDR1 and CDR2 from the germline V gene are SQVTM and ANQGSEA. V shed 6 bases and J 0 bases; nucleotides not matched to a gene: 5. The CDR3 is made up of 14 amino acids. This chain's CDR3 is CSVGTGDSNQPQHF. CDR3 coding DNA: TGCAGCGTGGGAACAGGGGATAGCAATCAGCCCCAGCATTTT.

The chain recombines TRBV2 with TRBJ2-2; 13 nucleotides agree with TRBD2. In germline, CDR1 is SNHLY, CDR2 FYNNEI. This CDR3 is 16 amino acids long. With V trimmed by 5 bases and J by 7 bases, 7 bases remained unmatched. In DNA, the CDR3 is TGTGCCAGCAGTCCACTAGCGGGAGGGCCGCACGGGGAGCTGTTTTTT. Protein product: CASSPLAGGPHGELFF.

The chain combines TRBV7-9 with TRBJ2-3; the match to TRBD2 covers 14 bases. The CDR3 spans 16 residues. CDR1 and CDR2 (germline): SEHNR, FQNEAQ (reference sequence). V lost 5 bases, J lost 8 bases, and 9 bases stayed unmatched. CDR3 sequence (DNA): TGTGCCAGCAGCCTCCGGACTAGCGGGAGGTTCGCTACGCAGTATTTT. Amino acids: CASSLRTSGRFATQYF.

The count of this clone is one. The chain combines TRBV6-6 with TRBJ1-5; 8 bases are a match to TRBD1. Per the germline V gene, CDR1 is MNHNY and CDR2 is SVGAGI (reference sequence). Losses at the gene ends were 0 bases for V and 7 bases for J; bases not matched to a gene: 5. CDR3 length equals 15 residues. The chain's CDR3 is CASSYSDRENQPQHF. The CDR3 DNA follows: TGTGCCAGCAGTTACTCGGACAGGGAAAACCAGCCCCAGCATTTT.

The J gene is TRBJ2-4, the V gene TRBV11-2; 13 bases are shared with TRBD2. Germline V gives CDR1 SGHAT, CDR2 FQNNGV. Losses at the gene ends were 5 bases for V and 6 bases for J; bases not matched to a gene: 7. This CDR3 is 16 amino acids long. CDR3 loop: CASSPGLAGEINIQYF. The CDR3 DNA sequence: TGTGCCAGCAGCCCCGGACTAGCGGGAGAGATAAACATTCAGTACTTC.

The rearrangement links TRBV27 to TRBJ1-2; TRBD1 matches at 7 bases. This CDR3 comprises 14 residues. J gave up 5 bases and V 5 bases, and 8 bases lay outside the gene matches. The germline V gene encodes CDR1 MNHEY and CDR2 SMNVEV (reference sequence). The CDR3 protein is CASSRRDSSYGYTF. Here the CDR3 DNA reads TGTGCCAGCAGTCGACGGGACAGTAGTTATGGCTACACCTTC.

The chain employs TRBV29-1 and TRBJ2-2, with 8 bases that match TRBD2. Trimming removed 7 bases from V and 5 bases from J; junction bases left unmatched: 12. The CDR3 has 15 amino acids. The germline V gene has CDR1 SQVTM and CDR2 ANQGSEA. The CDR3 nucleotides read TGCAGCGCCCGCGGTAGCGGGAATCCGACCGGGGAGCTGTTTTTT. Its translation is CSARGSGNPTGELFF.

This clone was detected a few times. The chain links TRBV29-1 to TRBJ2-7; 10 bases match TRBD1. From germline, CDR1 is SQVTM and CDR2 ANQGSEA. Trimming removed 4 bases from V and 4 bases from J; junction bases left unmatched: 10. This CDR3 contains 15 residues. The CDR3, as DNA: TGCAGCGTTGTAAGGTCCGGGACAGGGGCGTACGAGCAGTACTTC. Translating gives CSVVRSGTGAYEQYF.

There are a few counts of this clone. Compared with germline, one end of the junction differs, possibly owing to a read error. The genes are TRBV6-6 and TRBJ1-5, with TRBD1 identical over 7 bases. Germline V gene sequence: CDR1 MNHNY, CDR2 SVGAGI (reference sequence). The CDR3 covers 13 residues. CDR3 amino acids: CAGRQGPNQPQHF. The CDR3, as DNA: TGTGCCGGCAGACAGGGCCCCAATCAGCCCCAGCATTTT.

The chain carries TRBV4-3 and TRBJ1-6; a possible D gene is TRBD1 (5 bases). The V end lost 2 bases, the J end lost 8 bases, and 13 bases lay between the germline ends. The CDR3 has 15 amino acids. Germline V gene lookup returns CDR1 LGHNA and CDR2 YSLEER. CDR3 DNA sequence: TGCGCCAGCAGCCAATTCTGGGGCGTTGATTCACCCCTCCACTTT. Translated, it gives CASSQFWGVDSPLHF.

About this clone itself: Other DNA sequences of this sample code for an identical CDR3. V gene TRBV7-9 combines with J gene TRBJ1-2; D may be TRBD1 (6 bases). The V gene's germline CDR1 is SEHNR and CDR2 FQNEAQ (reference sequence). The CDR3 has 13 residues. Between the trimmed V and J ends, which lost 2 bases and 6 bases, there was a span of 10 bases. The chain's CDR3 is CASSLTGNHGYTF. CDR3 sequence (DNA): TGTGCCAGCAGCTTAACAGGGAATCATGGCTACACCTTC.

The chain links TRBV11-2 to TRBJ1-5; possibly TRBD1 for D (5 bases). With 5 bases removed from V and 5 bases from J, the gap between germline ends came to 13 bases. This CDR3 is built from 14 residues. Germline V gene data show CDR1 as SGHAT and CDR2 as FQNNGV. The CDR3 DNA reads TGTGCCAGCAGCCCGGGTGGCAGGGATCAGCCCCAGCATTTT. Translating gives CASSPGGRDQPQHF. Based on the CDR3 plus reference TRBV11-2 and TRBJ1-5, the full variable domain is EAGVAQSPRYKIIEKRQSVAFWCNPISGHATLYWYQQILGQGPKLLIQFQNNGVVDDSQLPKDRFSAERLKGVDSTLKIQPAKLEDSAVYLCASSPGGRDQPQHFGDGTRLSIL.

The chain couples TRBV7-2 to TRBJ2-6; TRBD2 matches at 8 bases. The CDR3 has 17 residues. The germline V gene encodes CDR1 SGHTA and CDR2 FQGNSA. V lost 1 base to trimming and J lost 1 base; unmatched junction nucleotides: 3. CDR3 amino acids: CASSLVGGGSGANVLTF. DNA of the CDR3: TGTGCCAGCAGCTTAGTCGGCGGGGGGTCTGGGGCCAACGTCCTGACTTTC.

The V gene is TRBV5-1, the J gene TRBJ2-3; 8 bases are a match to TRBD1. Per the germline V gene, CDR1 is SGHRS and CDR2 is YFSETQ. The CDR3 spans 15 residues. The trim removed 0 bases at V and 3 bases at J, leaving 3 bases unmatched. The CDR3: CASSLGRDRTDTQYF. DNA of the CDR3: TGCGCCAGCAGCTTGGGGCGGGACAGGACAGATACGCAGTATTTT.

The chain couples TRBV7-3 to TRBJ2-3; the D gene is possibly TRBD2 (5 bases). Germline CDR1 SGHTA, CDR2 FQGTGA. This CDR3 contains 12 residues. Trimming removed 8 bases at V and 0 bases at J, with 6 bases between. The CDR3 is CASGGSTDTQYF. The DNA for the CDR3 is TGTGCCAGCGGCGGGAGCACAGATACGCAGTATTTT.